The entry that follows covers one T cell receptor (beta chain) sequence. The record originates from a study of blood T cell repertoires in COVID-19. Study information: T cells, B-cell-depleted T cells, or PBMCs provided the cDNA or gDNA that served as material.

Per the study methods: Researchers report that nucleated cell counts were estimated from reference gene primer amplification. The protocol was immunoSEQ multiplex PCR, while the TCRdb copy is restricted to in-frame clones and leaves out a portion. V, J and clone size reflect that table, while D and trimming were determined from the DNA. The sample consists of more than 100,000 clones, about 90% of them appearing once. Germline CDR1 and CDR2: LNHDA and SQIVND (reference sequence). The V end lost 3 bases, the J end lost 4 bases, and 13 bases lay between the germline ends. The CDR3 has 15 amino acids. Sequenced material: peripheral blood. The source of this sequence is a woman aged 55-70 years with COVID-19, enrolled during active disease. The V call is TRBV19, the J call TRBJ1-5; possibly TRBD1 for D (6 bases). DNA of the CDR3: TGTGCCAGTAGTATTAGCGGGACACAAAATCAGCCCCAGCATTTT. It yields the protein CASSISGTQNQPQHF.